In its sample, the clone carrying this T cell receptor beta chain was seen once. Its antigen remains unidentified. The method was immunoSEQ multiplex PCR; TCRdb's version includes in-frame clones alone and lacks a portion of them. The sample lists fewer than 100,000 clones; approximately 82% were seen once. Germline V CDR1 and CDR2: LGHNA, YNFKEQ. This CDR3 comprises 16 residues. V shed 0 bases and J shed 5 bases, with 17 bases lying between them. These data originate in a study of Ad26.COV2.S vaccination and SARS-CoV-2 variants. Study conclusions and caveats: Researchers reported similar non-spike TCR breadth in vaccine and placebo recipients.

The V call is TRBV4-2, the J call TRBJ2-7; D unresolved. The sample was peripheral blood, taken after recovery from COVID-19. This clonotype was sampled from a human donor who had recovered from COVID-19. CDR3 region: CASSQDHTRVKDEQYF. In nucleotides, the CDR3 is TGTGCCAGCAGCCAAGATCATACACGGGTAAAGGACGAGCAGTACTTC.